The 7 T cell receptor beta chains given below trace back to one sample, sequenced in a study of T cell changes during pregnancy in multiple sclerosis (dated by TCRdb to the late 2010s). Libraries were prepared through the immunoSEQ multiplex PCR assay. The table was pulled from immuneACCESS by TCRdb, which kept in-frame rearrangements only. Such tables lose some clones; where checked, under half of the loss comes from unresolved V genes, and the rest has no known cause. The sample table holds 18,000 or so clones, of which 85% to 90% were seen once. The ten most abundant clones make up about 1.3% of the sample. This material consisted of CD4+ T cells from peripheral blood mononuclear cells, taken in the first trimester of pregnancy. Receptor source: a female donor in good health, enrolled as a control in a pregnancy study.

This clone was seen a few times. The chain is built from TRBV9 and TRBJ1-6, with 7 bases identical to TRBD1. The V segment lost 3 bases and the J segment 8 bases; nucleotides outside the gene matches: 14. The CDR3 totals 17 residues. Per the germline V gene, CDR1 is SGDLS and CDR2 is YYNGEE. The CDR3 sequence: CASSEVEGGRGYSPLHF. The DNA of the CDR3 is TGTGCCAGCAGCGAGGTAGAAGGGGGCAGAGGTTATTCACCCCTCCACTTT.

This clone was observed once. The J gene is TRBJ2-5, the V gene TRBV27; 11 positions match TRBD2. V dropped 2 bases and J dropped 7; count of bases not matched to a gene: 9. Germline values: CDR1 MNHEY, CDR2 SMNVEV (reference sequence). The CDR3 consists of 16 residues. The CDR3 spells CASSLKASGGWGTQYF. The CDR3 bases are TGTGCCAGCAGTTTAAAGGCTAGCGGGGGGTGGGGGACCCAGTACTTC.

The J gene is TRBJ1-1, the V gene TRBV9, with no clear D. This CDR3 has 14 amino acids. The V end was cut by 5 bases, the J end by 1 base, with 12 bases between. Germline CDR1 SGDLS, CDR2 YYNGEE. The CDR3 DNA reads TGTGCCAGCAGAGCGGGTCTAACGAACACTGAAGCTTTCTTT. Residues: CASRAGLTNTEAFF.

The V gene is TRBV19, the J gene TRBJ1-5; 7 nucleotides agree with TRBD1. V lost 6 bases and J lost 7; bases outside the gene matches: 6. Germline CDR1 LNHDA, CDR2 SQIVND (reference sequence). The CDR3 length is 13 residues. The DNA for the CDR3 is TGTGCCAGTAGCCTGACAGGGTACCAGCCCCAGCATTTT. Encoded protein: CASSLTGYQPQHF. The full variable domain, rest sourced from reference TRBV19 and TRBJ1-5, is DGGITQSPKYLFRKEGQNVTLSCEQNLNHDAMYWYRQDPGQGLRLIYYSQIVNDFQKGDIAEGYSVSREKKESFPLTVTSAQKNPTAFYLCASSLTGYQPQHFGDGTRLSIL.

The rearrangement uses TRBV7-2 and TRBJ2-7; 10 positions match TRBD2. Germline V lookup: CDR1 SGHTA, CDR2 FQGNSA. V shed 5 bases, J shed 3 bases, and the junction held 4 bases outside the gene matches. The CDR3 runs 14 residues. CDR3: CASSTSGTFYEQYF. The CDR3 nucleotides read TGTGCCAGCAGCACTAGCGGGACCTTCTACGAGCAGTACTTC.

The CDR3 nucleotides read TGTGCCAGCAGGGGCCCCGGATTCAATCAGCCCCAGCATTTT. Residues: CASRGPGFNQPQHF. The chain has TRBV27 and TRBJ1-5; D uncertain. In germline, CDR1 is MNHEY, CDR2 SMNVEV (reference sequence). Trimming removed 6 bases at V and 3 bases at J, with 12 bases between. This CDR3 has 14 residues.

The chain couples TRBV7-2 to TRBJ2-1, with D hard to call. Germline CDR1 reads SGHTA; CDR2 reads FQGNSA. The CDR3 runs to 16 residues. Trimming stripped 1 base from V and 2 bases from J, with 12 bases between. CDR3 sequence: CASSLERGRTYNEQFF. The CDR3 DNA follows: TGTGCCAGCAGCTTAGAGCGTGGCAGAACCTACAATGAGCAGTTCTTC.